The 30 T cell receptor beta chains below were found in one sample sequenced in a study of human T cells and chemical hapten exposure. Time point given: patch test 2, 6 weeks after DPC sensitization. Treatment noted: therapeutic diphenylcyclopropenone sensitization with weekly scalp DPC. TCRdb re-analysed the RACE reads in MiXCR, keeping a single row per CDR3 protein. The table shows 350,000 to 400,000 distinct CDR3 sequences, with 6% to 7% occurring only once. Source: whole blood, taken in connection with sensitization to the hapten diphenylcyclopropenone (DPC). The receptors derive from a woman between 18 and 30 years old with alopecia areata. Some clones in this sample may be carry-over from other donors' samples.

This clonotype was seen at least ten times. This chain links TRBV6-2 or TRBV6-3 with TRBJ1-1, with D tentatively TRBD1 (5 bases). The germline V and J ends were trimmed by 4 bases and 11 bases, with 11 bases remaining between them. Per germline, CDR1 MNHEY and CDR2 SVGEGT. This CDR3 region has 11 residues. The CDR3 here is CASSFAGRAFF. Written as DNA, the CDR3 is TGTGCCAGCAGTTTTGCAGGGCGCGCTTTCTTT.

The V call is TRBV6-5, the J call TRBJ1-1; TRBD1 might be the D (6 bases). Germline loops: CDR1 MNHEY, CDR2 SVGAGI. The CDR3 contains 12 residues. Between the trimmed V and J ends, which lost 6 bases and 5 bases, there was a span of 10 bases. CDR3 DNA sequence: TGTGCCAGCAGACTAGGACAGACTGAAGCTTTCTTT. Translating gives CASRLGQTEAFF.

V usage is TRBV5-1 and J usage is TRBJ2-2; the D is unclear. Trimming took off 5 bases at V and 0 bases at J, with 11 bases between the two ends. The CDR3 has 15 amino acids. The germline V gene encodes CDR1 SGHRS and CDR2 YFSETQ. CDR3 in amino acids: CASSPTDSNTGELFF. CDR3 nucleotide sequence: TGCGCCAGCAGTCCGACTGACTCGAACACCGGGGAGCTGTTTTTT.

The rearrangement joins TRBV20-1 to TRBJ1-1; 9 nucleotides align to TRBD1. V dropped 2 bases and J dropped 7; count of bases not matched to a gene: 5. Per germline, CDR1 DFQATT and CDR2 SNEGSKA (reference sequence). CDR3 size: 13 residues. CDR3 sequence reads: CSARRTGDDEAFF. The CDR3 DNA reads TGCAGTGCTAGACGGACAGGGGACGATGAAGCTTTCTTT.

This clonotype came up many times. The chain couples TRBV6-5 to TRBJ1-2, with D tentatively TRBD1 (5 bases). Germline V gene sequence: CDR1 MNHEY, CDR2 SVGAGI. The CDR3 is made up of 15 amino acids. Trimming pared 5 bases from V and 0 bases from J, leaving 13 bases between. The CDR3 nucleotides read TGTGCCAGCAGTCCCAGGGAGGGGACTAACTATGGCTACACCTTC. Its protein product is CASSPREGTNYGYTF.

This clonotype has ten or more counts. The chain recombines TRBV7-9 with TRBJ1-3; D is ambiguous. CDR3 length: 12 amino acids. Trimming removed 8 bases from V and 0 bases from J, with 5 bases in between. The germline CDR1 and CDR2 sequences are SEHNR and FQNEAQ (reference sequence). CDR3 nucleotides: TGTGCCAGCTTAAGCTCTGGAAACACCATATATTTT. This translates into CASLSSGNTIYF.

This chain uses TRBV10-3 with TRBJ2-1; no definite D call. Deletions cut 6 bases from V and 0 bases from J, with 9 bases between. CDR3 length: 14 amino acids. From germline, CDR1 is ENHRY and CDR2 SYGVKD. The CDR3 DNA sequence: TGTGCCATCAGCGTGGGCAGCTCCTACAATGAGCAGTTCTTC. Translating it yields CAISVGSSYNEQFF.

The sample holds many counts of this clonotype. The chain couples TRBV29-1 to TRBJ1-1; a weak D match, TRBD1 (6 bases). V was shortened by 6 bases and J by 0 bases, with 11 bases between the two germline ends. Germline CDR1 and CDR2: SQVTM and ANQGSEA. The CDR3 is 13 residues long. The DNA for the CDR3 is TGCAGCGTGTTAGGACAGCTGAACACTGAAGCTTTCTTT. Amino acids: CSVLGQLNTEAFF.

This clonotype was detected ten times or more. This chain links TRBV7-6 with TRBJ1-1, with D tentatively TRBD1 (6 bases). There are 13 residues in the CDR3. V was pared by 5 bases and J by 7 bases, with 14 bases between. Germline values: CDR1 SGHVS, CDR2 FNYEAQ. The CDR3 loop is CASSSQGRDEAFF. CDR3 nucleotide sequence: TGTGCCAGCAGCAGCCAGGGGAGGGATGAAGCTTTCTTT.

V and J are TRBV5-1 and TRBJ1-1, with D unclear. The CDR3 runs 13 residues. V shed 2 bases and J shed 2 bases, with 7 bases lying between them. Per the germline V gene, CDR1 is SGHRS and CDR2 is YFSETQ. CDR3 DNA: TGCGCCAGCAGCTTCACGACTAACACTGAAGCTTTCTTT. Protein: CASSFTTNTEAFF.

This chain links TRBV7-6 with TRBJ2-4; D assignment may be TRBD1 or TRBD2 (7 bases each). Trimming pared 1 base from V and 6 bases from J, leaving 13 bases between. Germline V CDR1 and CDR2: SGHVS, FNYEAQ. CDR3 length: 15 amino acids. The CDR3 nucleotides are TGTGCCAGCAGCTTAGGACAGGGAGGGGTAAACATTCAGTACTTC. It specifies CASSLGQGGVNIQYF. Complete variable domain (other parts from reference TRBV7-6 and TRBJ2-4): GAGVSQSPRYKVTKRGQDVALRCDPISGHVSLYWYRQALGQGPEFLTYFNYEAQQDKSGLPNDRFSAERPEGSISTLTIQRTEQRDSAMYRCASSLGQGGVNIQYFGAGTRLSVL.

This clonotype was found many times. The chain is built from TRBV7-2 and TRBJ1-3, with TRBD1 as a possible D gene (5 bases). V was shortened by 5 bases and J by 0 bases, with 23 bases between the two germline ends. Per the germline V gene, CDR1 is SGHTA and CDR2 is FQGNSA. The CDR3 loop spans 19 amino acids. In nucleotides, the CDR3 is TGTGCCAGCAGCCGCCGGGACTCACTAGGACTACTCTCTGGAAACACCATATATTTT. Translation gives CASSRRDSLGLLSGNTIYF.

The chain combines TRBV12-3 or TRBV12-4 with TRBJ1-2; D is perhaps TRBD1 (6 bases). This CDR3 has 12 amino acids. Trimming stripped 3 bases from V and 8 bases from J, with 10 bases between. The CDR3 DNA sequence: TGTGCCAGCAGTTTGGGGGGCTGGGGCTACACCTTC. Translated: CASSLGGWGYTF.

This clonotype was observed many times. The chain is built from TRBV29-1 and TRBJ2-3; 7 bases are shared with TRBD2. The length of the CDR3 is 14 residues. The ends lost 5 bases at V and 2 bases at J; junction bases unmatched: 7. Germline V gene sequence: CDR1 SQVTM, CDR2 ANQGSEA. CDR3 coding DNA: TGCAGCGTTTCCCGGGGGGAACTCACAGATACGCAGTATTTT. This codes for CSVSRGELTDTQYF.

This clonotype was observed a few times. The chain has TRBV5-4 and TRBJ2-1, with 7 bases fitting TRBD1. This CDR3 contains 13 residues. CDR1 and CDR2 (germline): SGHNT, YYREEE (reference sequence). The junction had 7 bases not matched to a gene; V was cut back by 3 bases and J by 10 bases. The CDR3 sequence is CASSYTGAREQFF. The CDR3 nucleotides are TGTGCCAGCAGCTATACAGGGGCCAGGGAGCAGTTCTTC.

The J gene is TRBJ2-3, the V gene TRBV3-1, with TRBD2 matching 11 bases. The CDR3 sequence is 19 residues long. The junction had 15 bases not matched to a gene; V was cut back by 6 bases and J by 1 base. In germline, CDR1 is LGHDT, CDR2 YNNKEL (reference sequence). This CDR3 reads CASSAGLAVTLRGTDTQYF. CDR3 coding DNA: TGTGCCAGCAGTGCGGGACTAGCGGTCACTCTAAGGGGCACAGATACGCAGTATTTT.

CDR3: CARSYRVNNTEAFF. Here the CDR3 DNA reads TGTGCTCGAAGCTACAGGGTCAATAACACTGAAGCTTTCTTT. The V call is TRBV24-1, the J call TRBJ1-1; D is possibly TRBD1 (6 bases). Germline V gene data show CDR1 as KGHDR and CDR2 as SFDVKD. This CDR3 region has 14 residues.

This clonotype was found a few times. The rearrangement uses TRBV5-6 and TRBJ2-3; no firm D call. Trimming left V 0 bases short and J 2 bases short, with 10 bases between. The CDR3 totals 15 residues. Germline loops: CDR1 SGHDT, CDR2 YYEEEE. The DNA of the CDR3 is TGTGCCAGCAGCTTGGGGGCCCGTTTCACAGATACGCAGTATTTT. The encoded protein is CASSLGARFTDTQYF.

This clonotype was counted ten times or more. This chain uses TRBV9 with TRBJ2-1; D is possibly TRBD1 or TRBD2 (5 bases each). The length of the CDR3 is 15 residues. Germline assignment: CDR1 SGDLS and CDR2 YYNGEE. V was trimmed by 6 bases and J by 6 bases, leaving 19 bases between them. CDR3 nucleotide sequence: TGTGCCAGCACTCCCCCCGGGACCCCACCCAATGAGCAGTTCTTC. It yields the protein CASTPPGTPPNEQFF.

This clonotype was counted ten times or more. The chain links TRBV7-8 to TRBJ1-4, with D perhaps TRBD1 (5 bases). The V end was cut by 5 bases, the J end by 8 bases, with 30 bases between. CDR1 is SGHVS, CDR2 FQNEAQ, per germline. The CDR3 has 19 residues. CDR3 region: CASSMDESRTRRGGEKLFF. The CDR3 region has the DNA TGTGCCAGCAGCATGGACGAAAGCAGGACAAGGAGGGGCGGGGAAAAACTGTTTTTT.

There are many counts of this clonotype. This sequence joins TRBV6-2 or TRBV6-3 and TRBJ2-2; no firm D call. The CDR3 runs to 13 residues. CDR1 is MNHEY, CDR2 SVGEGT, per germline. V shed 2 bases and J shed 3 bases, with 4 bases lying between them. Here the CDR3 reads CASSYTDTGELFF. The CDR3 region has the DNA TGTGCCAGCAGTTACACGGACACCGGGGAGCTGTTTTTT.

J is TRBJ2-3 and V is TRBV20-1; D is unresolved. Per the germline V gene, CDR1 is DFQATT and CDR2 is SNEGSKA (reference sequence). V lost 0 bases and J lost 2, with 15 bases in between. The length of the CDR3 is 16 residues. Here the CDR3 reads CSARDPTDGNTDTQYF. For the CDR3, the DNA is TGCAGTGCTAGAGATCCCACAGACGGAAACACAGATACGCAGTATTTT.

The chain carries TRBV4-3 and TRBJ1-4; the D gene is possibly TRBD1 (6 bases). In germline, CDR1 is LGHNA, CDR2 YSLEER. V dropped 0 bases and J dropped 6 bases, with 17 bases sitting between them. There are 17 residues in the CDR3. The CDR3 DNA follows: TGCGCCAGCAGCCAAGATTTAGCAAACAGGGTTGATGAAAAACTGTTTTTT. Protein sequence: CASSQDLANRVDEKLFF.

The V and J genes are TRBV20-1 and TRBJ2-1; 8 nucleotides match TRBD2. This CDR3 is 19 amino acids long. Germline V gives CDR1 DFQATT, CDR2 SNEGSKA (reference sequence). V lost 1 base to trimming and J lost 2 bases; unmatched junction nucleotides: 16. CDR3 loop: CSARAQVPSGPGPYNEQFF. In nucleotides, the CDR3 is TGCAGTGCTAGAGCCCAAGTCCCTAGCGGGCCCGGACCCTACAATGAGCAGTTCTTC.

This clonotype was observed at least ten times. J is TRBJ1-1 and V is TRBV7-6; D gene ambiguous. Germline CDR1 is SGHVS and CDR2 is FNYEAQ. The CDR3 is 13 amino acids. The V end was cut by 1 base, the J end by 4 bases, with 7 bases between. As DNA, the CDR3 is TGTGCCAGCAGCTTAGGGTTTGGCACTGAAGCTTTCTTT. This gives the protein CASSLGFGTEAFF.

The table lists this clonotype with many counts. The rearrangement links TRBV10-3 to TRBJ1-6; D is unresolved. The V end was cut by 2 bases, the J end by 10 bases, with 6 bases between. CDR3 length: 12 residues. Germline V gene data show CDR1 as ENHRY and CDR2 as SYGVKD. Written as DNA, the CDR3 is TGTGCCATCAGTGAGGTAGAATCACCCCTCCACTTT. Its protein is CAISEVESPLHF.

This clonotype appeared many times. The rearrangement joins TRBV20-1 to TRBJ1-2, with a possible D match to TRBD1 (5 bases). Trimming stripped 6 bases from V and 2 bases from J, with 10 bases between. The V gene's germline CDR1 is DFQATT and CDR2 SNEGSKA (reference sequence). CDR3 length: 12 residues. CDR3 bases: TGCAGTGCACACAGGATCAACTATGGCTACACCTTC. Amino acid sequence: CSAHRINYGYTF.

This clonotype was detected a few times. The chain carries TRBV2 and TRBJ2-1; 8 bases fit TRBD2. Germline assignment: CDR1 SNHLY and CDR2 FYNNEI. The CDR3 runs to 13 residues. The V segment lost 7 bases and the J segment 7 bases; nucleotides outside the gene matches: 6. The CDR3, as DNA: TGTGCCAGCACCCAGCGGGGGAAGAATGAGCAGTTCTTC. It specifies CASTQRGKNEQFF.

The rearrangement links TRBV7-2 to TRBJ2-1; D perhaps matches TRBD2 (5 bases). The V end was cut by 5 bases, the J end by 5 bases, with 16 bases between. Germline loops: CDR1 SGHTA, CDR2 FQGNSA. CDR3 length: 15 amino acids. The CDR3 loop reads CASSPSGVANNEQFF. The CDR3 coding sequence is TGTGCCAGCAGCCCGAGCGGCGTAGCCAACAATGAGCAGTTCTTC.

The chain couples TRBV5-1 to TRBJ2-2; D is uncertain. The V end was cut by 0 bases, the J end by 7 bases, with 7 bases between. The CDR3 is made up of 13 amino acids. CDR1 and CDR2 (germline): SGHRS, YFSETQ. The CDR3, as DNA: TGCGCCAGCAGCTTGGGCGCGGACGGGGAGCTGTTTTTT. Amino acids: CASSLGADGELFF.